A single sample gave rise to the 21 T cell receptor beta chains below, sequenced in a study of blood T cell repertoires in COVID-19. Profiling relied on immunoSEQ multiplex PCR, and the TCRdb table lists in-frame clones only, not all of them. The sample consists of approximately 200,000 clones, 85% to 90% of them appearing once. The specimen sequenced was PBMCs or T cells enriched from blood (not recorded which). These receptors all stem from a woman aged 18-35 years in a cohort exposed to, infected with or recovered from COVID-19 (not recorded which).

The V call is TRBV5-6, the J call TRBJ1-1; possible D gene TRBD1, 5 bases. The CDR3 extends over 14 amino acids. CDR1 is SGHDT, CDR2 YYEEEE, per germline. V was cut by 3 bases and J by 9 bases, with 18 bases left in between. The CDR3 sequence: CASSWGTVALQAFF. The CDR3 coding sequence is TGTGCCAGCAGCTGGGGGACTGTCGCGCTTCAAGCTTTCTTT.

The chain carries TRBV11-2 and TRBJ2-1; the D is unclear. Germline lookup yields CDR1 SGHAT and CDR2 FQNNGV. Trimming took 0 bases from V and 0 from J, leaving 15 bases between them. This CDR3 is built from 18 residues. The CDR3: CASSLDGVRSSSYNEQFF. The CDR3 coding sequence is TGTGCCAGCAGCTTAGATGGTGTCAGGTCGAGCTCCTACAATGAGCAGTTCTTC.

The CDR3 protein is CASSIGQILYGYTF. The CDR3 region has the DNA TGTGCCAGTAGTATTGGACAGATCCTCTATGGCTACACCTTC. The chain links TRBV19 to TRBJ1-2; D is possibly TRBD1 (6 bases). Trimming took 3 bases from V and 4 from J, leaving 12 bases between them. This CDR3 comprises 14 residues. Germline V lookup: CDR1 LNHDA, CDR2 SQIVND (reference sequence).

The rearrangement uses TRBV9 and TRBJ1-1; D ambiguous. The length of the CDR3 is 15 residues. V dropped 3 bases and J dropped 6 bases, with 18 bases sitting between them. Germline CDR1 is SGDLS and CDR2 is YYNGEE. The chain's CDR3 is CASSGSRGQVAEAFF. As DNA, the CDR3 is TGTGCCAGCAGCGGTAGTCGGGGTCAGGTCGCTGAAGCTTTCTTT.

The CDR3 DNA is TGTGCCAGCAGCTTAAGTGGCAGCCAAGAGACCCAGTACTTC. Its translation: CASSLSGSQETQYF. This sequence joins TRBV7-9 and TRBJ2-5; D is unresolved. The CDR3 runs 14 residues. CDR1 is SEHNR, CDR2 FQNEAQ, per germline (reference sequence). V lost 2 bases, J lost 1 base, and 8 bases lay in between.

The J gene is TRBJ2-5, the V gene TRBV5-1; no firm D call. Germline V CDR1 and CDR2: SGHRS, YFSETQ. Trimming stripped 6 bases from V and 0 bases from J, with 3 bases between. This CDR3 contains 11 residues. Here the CDR3 DNA reads TGCGCCAGCACTGACCAAGAGACCCAGTACTTC. As protein: CASTDQETQYF.

The chain has TRBV10-3 and TRBJ2-5; tentatively, D is TRBD1 (6 bases). V was trimmed by 5 bases and J by 2 bases, leaving 9 bases between them. CDR1 and CDR2 (germline): ENHRY, SYGVKD. The CDR3 has 13 residues. The CDR3 region has the DNA TGTGCCATCAGTCGGACAGATCAAGAGACCCAGTACTTC. Its translation: CAISRTDQETQYF.

This clone has a handful of counts. The chain links TRBV2 to TRBJ2-3; TRBD1 aligns across 8 bases. The germline V gene encodes CDR1 SNHLY and CDR2 FYNNEI. Trimming removed 0 bases from V and 1 base from J; junction bases left unmatched: 9. This CDR3 comprises 18 residues. CDR3 sequence: CASSEAIYQGAGTDTQYF. The CDR3 DNA sequence: TGTGCCAGCAGTGAAGCGATCTACCAGGGGGCCGGCACAGATACGCAGTATTTT.

The genes are TRBV2 and TRBJ2-1; D is unresolved. V was cut by 7 bases and J by 7 bases, with 26 bases left in between. The germline V gene encodes CDR1 SNHLY and CDR2 FYNNEI. This CDR3 has 17 amino acids. The CDR3 loop reads CASITTLWSTPRNEQFF. The CDR3 DNA follows: TGTGCCAGCATTACGACCCTCTGGAGCACGCCGAGGAATGAGCAGTTCTTC.

The rearrangement uses TRBV6-5 and TRBJ1-4; 8 bases line up with TRBD1. CDR1 MNHEY and CDR2 SVGAGI come from the germline V gene. This CDR3 spans 13 amino acids. V lost 9 bases, J lost 4 bases, and 4 bases stayed unmatched. The CDR3 protein is CASGTGVNEKLFF. CDR3 nucleotide sequence: TGTGCCAGTGGGACAGGAGTTAATGAAAAACTGTTTTTT.

This chain joins TRBV13 and TRBJ1-4; D might be TRBD1 (6 bases). Germline CDR1 is PRHDT and CDR2 is FYEKMQ (reference sequence). V was cut by 5 bases and J by 7 bases, with 17 bases left in between. The CDR3 loop spans 15 amino acids. The chain's CDR3 is CASSGGDKGFEKLFF. The CDR3 DNA reads TGTGCCAGCAGCGGGGGGGACAAGGGTTTTGAAAAACTGTTTTTT.

Here the CDR3 DNA reads TGTGCCAGCAGTTTAACAGGAGCTCCGAAAAAACTGTTTTTT. Residues: CASSLTGAPKKLFF. J is TRBJ1-4 and V is TRBV27, with a possible D match to TRBD1 (5 bases). Trimming took off 2 bases at V and 9 bases at J, with 13 bases between the two ends. CDR3 length equals 14 residues. CDR1 and CDR2 from the germline V gene are MNHEY and SMNVEV (reference sequence).

This chain joins TRBV5-6 and TRBJ1-4; 8 nucleotides align to TRBD1. The CDR3 is 15 amino acids. Germline V lookup: CDR1 SGHDT, CDR2 YYEEEE. J gave up 0 bases and V 3 bases, and 1 base lay outside the gene matches. This CDR3 is CASSSQGATNEKLFF. CDR3 bases: TGTGCCAGCAGCTCACAGGGGGCAACTAATGAAAAACTGTTTTTT. The complete variable domain, with remaining parts taken from reference TRBV5-6 and TRBJ1-4, reads DAGVTQSPTHLIKTRGQQVTLRCSPKSGHDTVSWYQQALGQGPQFIFQYYEEEERQRGNFPDRFSGHQFPNYSSELNVNALLLGDSALYLCASSSQGATNEKLFFGSGTQLSVL.

This clone appeared a few times. V and J are TRBV6-6 and TRBJ2-7; maybe TRBD1 (6 bases). CDR3 size: 14 residues. The germline gives CDR1 MNHNY, CDR2 SVGAGI (reference sequence). The ends were cut back, 5 bases at V and 1 base at J, with 12 bases in the middle. As DNA, the CDR3 is TGTGCCAGCAGTAAGCGGACAGTTTCCTACGAGCAGTACTTC. Protein: CASSKRTVSYEQYF.

The chain carries TRBV5-8 and TRBJ2-3, with 8 bases aligning to TRBD1. V lost 7 bases to trimming and J lost 5 bases; unmatched junction nucleotides: 15. CDR1 is SGHTS, CDR2 YDEGEE, per germline. The CDR3 sequence is 16 residues long. In DNA form, the CDR3 reads TGTGCCAGCGGCAACCGGGACAGGAAGACCGGAGATACGCAGTATTTT. It yields the protein CASGNRDRKTGDTQYF.

This clone was seen a single time. The V gene is TRBV7-3, the J gene TRBJ2-1; 11 nucleotides align to TRBD1. V was pared by 2 bases and J by 9 bases, with 6 bases of the junction left unmatched. CDR1 and CDR2 from the germline V gene are SGHTA and FQGTGA. The CDR3 loop spans 15 amino acids. The CDR3 region has the DNA TGTGCCAGCAGCTTAGGGGACAGGGGGACCGGTGAGCAGTTCTTC. Amino acids: CASSLGDRGTGEQFF.

V gene TRBV2 combines with J gene TRBJ2-7; D may be TRBD2 (5 bases). With 0 bases removed from V and 6 bases from J, the gap between germline ends came to 21 bases. The CDR3 totals 17 residues. CDR1 and CDR2 from the germline V gene are SNHLY and FYNNEI. CDR3 nucleotides: TGTGCCAGCAGTGAAGCGCCTCCGGGCCTCTTCGCGGGCGAGCAGTACTTC. Its protein product is CASSEAPPGLFAGEQYF.

V usage is TRBV7-9 and J usage is TRBJ1-2; D is ambiguous. With 6 bases removed from V and 3 bases from J, the gap between germline ends came to 11 bases. CDR1 and CDR2 from the germline V gene are SEHNR and FQNEAQ (reference sequence). The CDR3 spans 13 residues. This CDR3 reads CASSSAGDYGYTF. Here the CDR3 DNA reads TGTGCCAGCAGTTCAGCAGGTGACTATGGCTACACCTTC.

The chain recombines TRBV6-1 with TRBJ2-1; 9 nucleotides agree with TRBD1. Germline trimming cut 2 bases from V and 8 bases from J; bases unmatched to any gene: 7. Germline V gene lookup returns CDR1 MNHNS and CDR2 SASEGT. This CDR3 has 15 amino acids. The CDR3 nucleotides are TGTGCCAGCAGTGAAAGGACAGGGGTTTCGGATGAGCAGTTCTTC. It codes for CASSERTGVSDEQFF.

The genes are TRBV18 and TRBJ1-2; D unresolved. Germline V CDR1 and CDR2: KGHSH, LQKENI. The CDR3 has 17 amino acids. Trimming stripped 1 base from V and 3 bases from J, with 18 bases between. CDR3 coding DNA: TGTGCCAGCTCACCACAGCTTACCAGGTCTTCGGACTATGGCTACACCTTC. Its protein is CASSPQLTRSSDYGYTF.

The CDR3 DNA reads TGTGCCAGCAGCCAAGATAAGGGGGTACTAGCGGGGGTCTCCTACAATGAGCAGTTCTTC. Protein sequence: CASSQDKGVLAGVSYNEQFF. The V call is TRBV4-2, the J call TRBJ2-1; TRBD2 aligns across 11 bases. CDR1 LGHNA and CDR2 YNFKEQ come from the germline V gene. J lost 0 bases, V lost 0 bases, and 10 bases had no gene match. The CDR3 consists of 20 residues.